Below are 18 T cell receptor beta chains sequenced from a single sample in a study of T cells in Graves' hyperthyroidism and ophthalmopathy. Researchers took RNA transcripts and amplified the TCR beta CDR3 regions from them. The primer set for the first-round RT-PCR of the TCR CDR3 was HTBI. TCRdb reanalysed the multiplex PCR reads using MiXCR and keeps one entry per CDR3 protein. The table records 620,000 or so distinct CDR3 sequences, about 14% of them present only once. The specimen was blood. The receptors were gathered from a woman aged 45 to 65 with Graves' ophthalmopathy.

Many counts were recorded for this clonotype. This rearrangement joins TRBV2 to TRBJ1-2, with D perhaps TRBD1 (6 bases). The CDR3 runs to 15 residues. The V gene lost 3 bases and the J gene lost 4 bases, with 15 bases spanning the gap. In germline, CDR1 is SNHLY, CDR2 FYNNEI. CDR3 nucleotides: TGTGCCAGCAGTGATTCCAGGGGAGGTAGCTATGGCTACACCTTC. Amino acids: CASSDSRGGSYGYTF.

This clonotype came up a few times. The chain uses TRBV4-1 and TRBJ2-3; D possibly corresponds to TRBD2 (5 bases). The CDR3 runs 19 residues. Trimming stripped 1 base from V and 0 bases from J, with 20 bases between. Per the germline V gene, CDR1 is MGHRA and CDR2 is YSYEKL. The CDR3 nucleotides read TGCGCCAGCAGCCAAGGTCCCGGACTTCCCACTTCTAGCACAGATACGCAGTATTTT. Its translation: CASSQGPGLPTSSTDTQYF.

This clonotype was detected only a few times. The chain is built from TRBV14 and TRBJ2-1; D is uncertain. The CDR3 loop spans 18 amino acids. The V and J ends lost 2 bases and 5 bases respectively, with 22 bases between them. CDR1 is SGHDN and CDR2 is FVKESK in the germline V gene. Written as DNA, the CDR3 is TGTGCCAGCAGCCAACGGGCCCAAGGCTCCCGGGCCCACAATGAGCAGTTCTTC. This encodes CASSQRAQGSRAHNEQFF. Full variable domain (remainder filled in from reference TRBV14 and TRBJ2-1): EAGVTQFPSHSVIEKGQTVTLRCDPISGHDNLYWYRRVMGKEIKFLLHFVKESKQDESGMPNNRFLAERTGGTYSTLKVQPAELEDSGVYFCASSQRAQGSRAHNEQFFGPGTRLTVL.

The rearrangement links TRBV19 to TRBJ1-5, with TRBD1 matching over 8 bases. Germline V gives CDR1 LNHDA, CDR2 SQIVND (reference sequence). The CDR3 contains 16 residues. Trimming at V came to 4 bases and at J to 0 bases, leaving 5 bases not matched to a gene. The CDR3 DNA reads TGTGCCAGTAGTAGGAAACAGGGGGATAGCAATCAGCCCCAGCATTTT. This codes for CASSRKQGDSNQPQHF.

This clonotype has at least ten counts. The rearrangement uses TRBV3-1 and TRBJ2-3; the D gene could be TRBD1 or TRBD2 (5 bases each). V gave up 1 base and J gave up 2 bases, with 7 bases separating them. Germline values: CDR1 LGHDT, CDR2 YNNKEL (reference sequence). There are 14 residues in the CDR3. The CDR3 DNA is TGTGCCAGCAGCCAAGCGGGGCTCACAGATACGCAGTATTTT. Translation: CASSQAGLTDTQYF.

The table lists this clonotype with a few counts. The J gene is TRBJ2-1, the V gene TRBV18; D possibly corresponds to TRBD2 (6 bases). The CDR3 sequence is 17 residues long. Trimming cost V 3 bases and J 6 bases, with 21 bases left between them. The germline CDR1 and CDR2 sequences are KGHSH and LQKENI. CDR3 region: CASSPERLVLTANEQFF. The CDR3 DNA reads TGTGCCAGCTCACCCGAACGACTAGTTTTAACTGCCAATGAGCAGTTCTTC.

This clonotype was seen at least ten times. The gene calls are TRBV7-8 and TRBJ2-7; D is possibly TRBD1 (6 bases). Per the germline V gene, CDR1 is SGHVS and CDR2 is FQNEAQ. With 3 bases removed from V and 7 bases from J, the gap between germline ends came to 19 bases. The CDR3 is 15 amino acids. The CDR3 here is CASSLDRLPGQEQYF. CDR3 sequence (DNA): TGTGCCAGCAGCTTGGATCGCCTACCCGGACAGGAGCAGTACTTC.

The rearrangement links TRBV15 to TRBJ2-1, with D possibly being TRBD2 (5 bases). Trimming left V 3 bases short and J 5 bases short, with 11 bases between. The CDR3 loop spans 14 amino acids. Germline CDR1 is LNHNV and CDR2 is YYDKDF (reference sequence). CDR3 nucleotides: TGTGCCACCAGCAGGGTCGACGGGAACAATGAGCAGTTCTTC. As protein: CATSRVDGNNEQFF.

V is TRBV28 and J is TRBJ2-1; TRBD2 matches at 11 bases. The CDR3 contains 15 residues. Losses at the gene ends were 3 bases for V and 6 bases for J; bases not matched to a gene: 4. Germline loops: CDR1 MDHEN, CDR2 SYDVKM. CDR3 coding DNA: TGTGCCAGCAGTTTCATAGCGGGAGGGCCCAATGAGCAGTTCTTC. Translated: CASSFIAGGPNEQFF.

This clonotype showed up many times. The V gene is TRBV19, the J gene TRBJ1-2, with 7 bases that match TRBD1. The CDR3 contains 13 residues. V was clipped by 6 bases and J by 4 bases; unmatched bases: 5. Germline V gives CDR1 LNHDA, CDR2 SQIVND (reference sequence). CDR3 residues: CASRGQYAYGYTF. CDR3 nucleotide sequence: TGTGCCAGTAGGGGACAGTACGCCTATGGCTACACCTTC. The full variable domain, with the rest looked up from reference TRBV19 and TRBJ1-2, is DGGITQSPKYLFRKEGQNVTLSCEQNLNHDAMYWYRQDPGQGLRLIYYSQIVNDFQKGDIAEGYSVSREKKESFPLTVTSAQKNPTAFYLCASRGQYAYGYTFGSGTRLTVV.

The chain carries TRBV7-2 and TRBJ2-4, with TRBD2 matching 8 bases. CDR3 length: 17 residues. Losses at the gene ends were 5 bases for V and 1 base for J; bases not matched to a gene: 10. Germline assignment: CDR1 SGHTA and CDR2 FQGNSA. CDR3 sequence (DNA): TGTGCCAGCAGCCCGGGGGCGGGGGGCTTTGCCAAAAACATTCAGTACTTC. Residues: CASSPGAGGFAKNIQYF.

This sequence joins TRBV18 and TRBJ1-3; 7 positions match TRBD1. The CDR3 spans 15 residues. Germline V lookup: CDR1 KGHSH, CDR2 LQKENI. V trimming: 6 bases; J trimming: 0 bases; junction bases outside the gene matches: 5. CDR3 sequence (DNA): TGTGCCAGCTCGCGGGACAGCGGCTCTGGAAACACCATATATTTT. It is translated as CASSRDSGSGNTIYF.

This clonotype was observed many times. J is TRBJ2-1 and V is TRBV25-1; 7 bases line up with TRBD2. With 5 bases clipped from V and 10 bases from J, the junction kept 14 bases outside the gene matches. This CDR3 comprises 15 residues. Germline assignment: CDR1 MGHDK and CDR2 SYGVNS. CDR3 DNA sequence: TGTGCCAGCAGTCCCGGGGGGATCGCGATACGCGAGCAGTTCTTC. This translates into CASSPGGIAIREQFF.

In its sample, this clonotype was seen a few times. The chain employs TRBV12-3 or TRBV12-4 and TRBJ2-1; no definite D call. The CDR3 runs 11 residues. Trimming took off 3 bases at V and 13 bases at J, with 10 bases between the two ends. CDR3 nucleotide sequence: TGTGCCAGCAGTTTCGCGGCAGAACAGTTCTTC. Encoded protein: CASSFAAEQFF.

This clonotype was seen many times. The chain has TRBV15 and TRBJ1-1, with D uncertain. Trimming shortened V by 4 bases and J by 9 bases, and 15 bases separated the two germline ends. Per germline, CDR1 LNHNV and CDR2 YYDKDF (reference sequence). This CDR3 has 13 amino acids. The CDR3 coding sequence is TGTGCCACCAGCAATGTCGGGCCCCCCCAAGCTTTCTTT. Translating gives CATSNVGPPQAFF.

As to this clonotype: It may be a read error: a sequence one base away is much more abundant. This chain joins TRBV29-1 and TRBJ1-1, with TRBD1 as a possible D gene (6 bases). This CDR3 has 14 amino acids. Germline-derived CDR1 and CDR2 are SQVTM and ANQGSEA. CDR3 coding DNA: TGCGGCGGGGGACACAGGGCCGCGGACACTGAAGCTTTCTTT. This codes for CGGGHRAADTEAFF. Full variable domain (missing parts from reference TRBV29-1 and TRBJ1-1): SAVISQKPSRDICQRGTSLTIQCQVDSQVTMMFWYRQQPGQSLTLIATANQGSEATYESGFVIDKFPISRPNLTFSTLTVSNMSPEDSSIYLCGGGHRAADTEAFFGQGTRLTVV.

This clonotype was seen only a few times. The V call is TRBV6-4, the J call TRBJ2-3; 7 bases map to TRBD2. Germline values: CDR1 MRHNA, CDR2 SNTAGT. The CDR3 consists of 15 residues. Trimming removed 2 bases from V and 3 bases from J; junction bases left unmatched: 5. The chain's CDR3 is CASSDRAGETDTQYF. CDR3 DNA sequence: TGTGCCAGCAGTGACCGGGCGGGAGAGACAGATACGCAGTATTTT.

This clonotype came up a few times. The rearrangement links TRBV12-3 or TRBV12-4 to TRBJ1-5, with D perhaps TRBD1 (5 bases). This CDR3 has 15 residues. V shed 5 bases and J shed 5 bases, with 16 bases lying between them. CDR3 region: CASSRDGVEDQPQHF. In DNA form, the CDR3 reads TGTGCCAGCAGTCGGGACGGGGTTGAGGATCAGCCCCAGCATTTT.